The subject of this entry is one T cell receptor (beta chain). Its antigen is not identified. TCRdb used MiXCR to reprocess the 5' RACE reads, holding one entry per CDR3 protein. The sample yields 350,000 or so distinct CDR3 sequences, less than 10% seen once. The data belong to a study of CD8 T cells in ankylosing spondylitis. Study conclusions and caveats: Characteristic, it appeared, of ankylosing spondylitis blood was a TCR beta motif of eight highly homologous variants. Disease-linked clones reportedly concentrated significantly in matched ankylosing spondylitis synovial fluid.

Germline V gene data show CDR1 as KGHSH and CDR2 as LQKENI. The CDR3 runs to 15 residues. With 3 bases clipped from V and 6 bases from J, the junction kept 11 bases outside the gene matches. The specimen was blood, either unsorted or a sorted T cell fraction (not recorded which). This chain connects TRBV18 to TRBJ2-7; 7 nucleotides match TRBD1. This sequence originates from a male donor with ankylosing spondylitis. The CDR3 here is CASSPTGQFSTEQYF. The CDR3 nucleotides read TGTGCCAGCTCACCTACGGGACAGTTCTCCACCGAGCAGTACTTC.